The next 25 T cell receptor beta chains were all read from a single sample in a study of blood T cell repertoires in COVID-19. Only in-frame clones appear in the TCRdb table, and some are missing; sequencing was by immunoSEQ multiplex PCR. The table includes 350,000 or so clones, about nine tenths detected once. Sequenced input: peripheral blood. All receptors derive from a woman between 55 and 75 years old with COVID-19, enrolled during active disease.

The J gene is TRBJ1-2, the V gene TRBV7-2, with TRBD1 as a possible D gene (6 bases). The germline V gene encodes CDR1 SGHTA and CDR2 FQGNSA. CDR3 length: 15 residues. V dropped 4 bases and J dropped 4 bases, with 16 bases sitting between them. The CDR3 reads CASSYREQPPYGYTF. In nucleotides, the CDR3 is TGTGCCAGCAGCTACAGGGAGCAGCCACCCTATGGCTACACCTTC.

V and J are TRBV13 and TRBJ1-4; D possibly corresponds to TRBD1 (6 bases). Germline V gene sequence: CDR1 PRHDT, CDR2 FYEKMQ (reference sequence). The CDR3 is 16 residues long. V dropped 3 bases and J dropped 6 bases, with 17 bases sitting between them. The CDR3 DNA follows: TGTGCCAGCAGCTTTCGTTTGGGGGCTAGGGATGAAAAACTGTTTTTT. Translating it yields CASSFRLGARDEKLFF.

V usage is TRBV3-1 (or the pseudogene TRBV3-2) and J usage is TRBJ1-2; 9 positions match TRBD1. Trimming cost V 4 bases and J 6 bases; bases outside gene matches: 6. This CDR3 contains 14 residues. Germline CDR1 LGHDT, CDR2 YNNKEL (reference sequence). The CDR3 here is CASSPTGTGHGYTF. Here the CDR3 DNA reads TGTGCCAGCAGCCCAACCGGGACAGGGCATGGCTACACCTTC.

This clone was picked up a small number of times. The V call is TRBV29-1, the J call TRBJ2-2; TRBD1 matches at 11 bases. V dropped 6 bases and J dropped 3; count of bases not matched to a gene: 3. CDR1 and CDR2 from the germline V gene are SQVTM and ANQGSEA. This CDR3 contains 14 residues. This CDR3 reads CSVSGQGDTGELFF. CDR3 coding DNA: TGCAGCGTCTCGGGACAGGGGGACACCGGGGAGCTGTTTTTT.

The chain has TRBV7-9 and TRBJ1-1; TRBD1 aligns across 7 bases. CDR1 SEHNR and CDR2 FQNEAQ come from the germline V gene (reference sequence). J gave up 3 bases and V 2 bases, and 3 bases lay outside the gene matches. The CDR3 has 14 residues. This CDR3 reads CASSLKGADTEAFF. As DNA, the CDR3 is TGTGCCAGCAGCTTAAAGGGGGCGGACACTGAAGCTTTCTTT.

The rearrangement links TRBV20-1 to TRBJ1-5, with D unclear. This CDR3 has 12 amino acids. Per the germline V gene, CDR1 is DFQATT and CDR2 is SNEGSKA (reference sequence). V lost 3 bases to trimming and J lost 4 bases, with 7 bases between them. The DNA for the CDR3 is TGCAGTGCTAGTAGAGTTAATCAGCCCCAGCATTTT. Amino acid sequence: CSASRVNQPQHF.

The V gene is TRBV28, the J gene TRBJ1-5; tentatively, D is TRBD1 (5 bases). V was trimmed by 2 bases and J by 0 bases, leaving 14 bases between them. The CDR3 loop spans 17 amino acids. Germline lookup yields CDR1 MDHEN and CDR2 SYDVKM. This CDR3 reads CASSLHRTSHSNQPQHF. The CDR3 nucleotides are TGTGCCAGCAGTTTACATCGGACATCACATAGCAATCAGCCCCAGCATTTT.

The chain recombines TRBV28 with TRBJ1-2; TRBD1 matches 8 bases. From germline, CDR1 is MDHEN and CDR2 SYDVKM. The CDR3 loop spans 16 amino acids. V was pared by 6 bases and J by 3 bases, with 12 bases of the junction left unmatched. In DNA, the CDR3 is TGTGCCAGCAGCGCGACAGGGGCGGGGGCTTACTATGGCTACACCTTC. Translated, it gives CASSATGAGAYYGYTF.

V gene TRBV3-1 (or the pseudogene TRBV3-2) combines with J gene TRBJ1-1; a weak D match, TRBD1 (6 bases). The V end lost 2 bases, the J end lost 6 bases, and 13 bases lay between the germline ends. In germline, CDR1 is LGHDT, CDR2 YNNKEL (reference sequence). The CDR3 length is 14 residues. CDR3 sequence (DNA): TGTGCCAGCAGCCAAACGACAGGAAGGTCTGAAGCTTTCTTT. Its protein is CASSQTTGRSEAFF.

The chain employs TRBV7-3 and TRBJ1-1; D is ambiguous. Trimming took off 5 bases at V and 10 bases at J, with 17 bases between the two ends. Germline values: CDR1 SGHTA, CDR2 FQGTGA. The CDR3 sequence is 13 residues long. This CDR3 reads CASSQTEGGGAFF. DNA for the CDR3: TGTGCCAGCAGCCAGACTGAGGGAGGTGGAGCTTTCTTT. The full variable domain, completed using reference TRBV7-3 and TRBJ1-1, is GAGVSQTPSNKVTEKGKYVELRCDPISGHTALYWYRQSLGQGPEFLIYFQGTGAADDSGLPNDRFFAVRPEGSVSTLKIQRTERGDSAVYLCASSQTEGGGAFFGQGTRLTVV.

This clone was seen a few times. The chain has TRBV5-1 and TRBJ1-1; no reliable D call. The V end lost 2 bases, the J end lost 5 bases, and 13 bases lay between the germline ends. From germline, CDR1 is SGHRS and CDR2 YFSETQ. The CDR3 spans 14 residues. CDR3 nucleotides: TGCGCCAGCAGCTTCGGACCGACGGGAACTGAAGCTTTCTTT. The encoded protein is CASSFGPTGTEAFF.

The chain uses TRBV14 and TRBJ1-6; 7 nucleotides match TRBD1. The germline V gene encodes CDR1 SGHDN and CDR2 FVKESK. Trimming removed 1 base from V and 4 bases from J; junction bases left unmatched: 1. The length of the CDR3 is 15 residues. The CDR3 nucleotides are TGTGCCAGCAGCCAAGCGACAGGGTATAATTCACCCCTCCACTTT. This translates into CASSQATGYNSPLHF. Full variable domain (outside the CDR3, taken from reference TRBV14 and TRBJ1-6): EAGVTQFPSHSVIEKGQTVTLRCDPISGHDNLYWYRRVMGKEIKFLLHFVKESKQDESGMPNNRFLAERTGGTYSTLKVQPAELEDSGVYFCASSQATGYNSPLHFGNGTRLTVT.

This sequence joins TRBV28 and TRBJ1-5, with a weak D call TRBD1 (6 bases). This CDR3 has 15 residues. V was pared by 4 bases and J by 7 bases, with 17 bases between. The germline CDR1 and CDR2 sequences are MDHEN and SYDVKM. CDR3 nucleotide sequence: TGTGCCAGCAGTTCCCTCGAGGGGGTGAGCCAGCCCCAGCATTTT. Translated, it gives CASSSLEGVSQPQHF.

V and J are TRBV14 and TRBJ1-4; a possible D gene is TRBD1 (5 bases). CDR1 and CDR2 from the germline V gene are SGHDN and FVKESK. Trimming shortened V by 4 bases and J by 3 bases, and 18 bases separated the two germline ends. The CDR3 runs 17 residues. The CDR3 sequence: CASSPSGGRASNEKLFF. Here the CDR3 DNA reads TGTGCCAGCAGCCCCTCGGGGGGGAGGGCCTCTAATGAAAAACTGTTTTTT.

This chain connects TRBV19 to TRBJ2-3, with D possibly TRBD1 on 5 matching bases. CDR3 length: 15 amino acids. CDR1 and CDR2 (germline): LNHDA, SQIVND (reference sequence). Deletions cut 1 base from V and 2 bases from J, with 10 bases between. The CDR3 nucleotides are TGTGCCAGTAGTATAGGGAAGGGGCTCACAGATACGCAGTATTTT. The encoded protein is CASSIGKGLTDTQYF.

This clone was counted between two and nine times. This chain connects TRBV4-2 to TRBJ1-5; no definite D call. Germline V gene lookup returns CDR1 LGHNA and CDR2 YNFKEQ. This CDR3 is 15 amino acids long. Trimming left V 0 bases short and J 2 bases short, with 8 bases between. CDR3 loop: CASSQDLRGNQPQHF. In DNA, the CDR3 is TGTGCCAGCAGCCAAGACCTACGGGGCAATCAGCCCCAGCATTTT.

This clone came up a few times. The identical CDR3 is also encoded by other nucleotide sequences in the sample. The chain combines TRBV18 with TRBJ1-6; D remains ambiguous. The V end lost 2 bases, the J end lost 0 bases, and 8 bases lay between the germline ends. Germline V gene data show CDR1 as KGHSH and CDR2 as LQKENI. This CDR3 is 16 amino acids long. The DNA of the CDR3 is TGTGCCAGCTCACCAACGGGGAGCTCCTATAATTCACCCCTCCACTTT. Amino acids: CASSPTGSSYNSPLHF.

The chain couples TRBV4-2 to TRBJ2-7, with D possibly TRBD2 on 5 matching bases. Germline V lookup: CDR1 LGHNA, CDR2 YNFKEQ. The length of the CDR3 is 15 residues. Trimming took 0 bases from V and 6 from J, leaving 15 bases between them. CDR3 in amino acids: CASSQEARGEGEQYF. The CDR3 DNA follows: TGTGCCAGCAGCCAAGAGGCAAGAGGAGAGGGCGAGCAGTACTTC.

This rearrangement joins TRBV12-3 or TRBV12-4 to TRBJ1-1; the D is unclear. The CDR3 length is 13 residues. V was clipped by 2 bases and J by 3 bases, with 7 bases between them. The CDR3 sequence: CASSLQKYTEAFF. The CDR3 DNA is TGTGCCAGCAGTTTACAGAAGTACACTGAAGCTTTCTTT.

CDR3 sequence reads: CASSFGGVGTEAFF. Here the CDR3 DNA reads TGTGCCAGCAGCTTCGGGGGGGTTGGCACTGAAGCTTTCTTT. The chain is built from TRBV5-6 and TRBJ1-1; the D gene is possibly TRBD1 (5 bases). The CDR3 covers 14 residues. With 2 bases removed from V and 4 bases from J, the gap between germline ends came to 12 bases. Germline V gene data show CDR1 as SGHDT and CDR2 as YYEEEE.

This clone has only one observation. V is TRBV6-5 and J is TRBJ1-6, with D unclear. Germline CDR1 MNHEY, CDR2 SVGAGI. CDR3 length: 15 amino acids. Trimming took 0 bases from V and 8 from J, leaving 11 bases between them. The CDR3: CASSYSIYQDSPLHF. The CDR3 nucleotides read TGTGCCAGCAGTTACTCGATATATCAGGATTCACCCCTCCACTTT.

The gene calls are TRBV5-1 and TRBJ2-5; D perhaps matches TRBD2 (7 bases). The CDR3 contains 14 residues. Germline CDR1 SGHRS, CDR2 YFSETQ. V lost 4 bases and J 1 base, leaving 11 bases between the germline ends. CDR3 region: CASSRGGTQETQYF. DNA of the CDR3: TGCGCCAGCAGCAGGGGGGGCACCCAAGAGACCCAGTACTTC.

The chain has TRBV5-1 and TRBJ1-6; D remains ambiguous. Trimming shortened V by 4 bases and J by 14 bases, and 16 bases separated the two germline ends. This CDR3 has 13 amino acids. Germline V gene lookup returns CDR1 SGHRS and CDR2 YFSETQ. CDR3 amino acids: CASSPGSPLSLHF. DNA of the CDR3: TGCGCCAGCAGCCCGGGATCACCGTTGTCCCTCCACTTT.

This chain joins TRBV7-9 and TRBJ1-2; TRBD1 matches 7 bases. V was pared by 4 bases and J by 1 base, with 3 bases of the junction left unmatched. The germline V gene has CDR1 SEHNR and CDR2 FQNEAQ (reference sequence). The CDR3 runs 14 residues. CDR3 coding DNA: TGTGCCAGCAGCTCGACAGGGCTTAACTATGGCTACACCTTC. Translating it yields CASSSTGLNYGYTF.

CDR3 residues: CASSFSLGAKSEAFF. In DNA, the CDR3 is TGTGCCAGCAGCTTCAGCTTGGGGGCGAAAAGTGAAGCTTTCTTT. The chain joins TRBV7-9 to TRBJ1-1; perhaps TRBD1 as D (6 bases). The CDR3 totals 15 residues. The germline V gene has CDR1 SEHNR and CDR2 FQNEAQ (reference sequence). V was cut by 3 bases and J by 7 bases, with 18 bases left in between. Combining the CDR3 with reference TRBV7-9 and TRBJ1-1 gives the whole variable domain DTGVSQNPRHKITKRGQNVTFRCDPISEHNRLYWYRQTLGQGPEFLTYFQNEAQLEKSRLLSDRFSAERPKGSFSTLEIQRTEQGDSAMYLCASSFSLGAKSEAFFGQGTRLTVV.